One T cell receptor (beta chain) is described in this entry. The antigen is not known. One end of the junction fails to match germline, which may point to a read error. These data come from a study of a mutant IDH1 vaccine in newly diagnosed glioma. Study-wide background: In some groups vaccination began 4-6 weeks post-radiotherapy; others received it with temozolomide. Patients arrived already treated with radiotherapy, temozolomide, or both, most having had both.

As to time point: week 35, safety follow-up. A single vaccine dose contained 300 ug of mutant IDH1 20-mer peptide, and topical imiquimod was used with it. The donors had new WHO grade 3 or 4 astrocytomas; these were IDH1-mutant and ATRX-lost. The CDR3 is 14 residues long. Germline CDR1 is GTSNPN and CDR2 is SVGIG (reference sequence). This table comes from immunoSEQ multiplex PCR, and its TCRdb copy is limited to in-frame clones, with some not included. The sample consists of tens of thousands of clones, about 73% of them appearing once. This receptor was obtained from a man aged 50 to 60 with glioma. Sequenced material: PBMCs, taken from a glioma patient whose treatment included an IDH1 peptide vaccine. This sequence joins TRBV30 and TRBJ2-5; TRBD2 is a possible D gene (5 bases). In nucleotides, the CDR3 is TGTGCCTGGGGTAGGGTAGCGACACAAGGGACCCAGTACTTC. Translated: CAWGRVATQGTQYF.